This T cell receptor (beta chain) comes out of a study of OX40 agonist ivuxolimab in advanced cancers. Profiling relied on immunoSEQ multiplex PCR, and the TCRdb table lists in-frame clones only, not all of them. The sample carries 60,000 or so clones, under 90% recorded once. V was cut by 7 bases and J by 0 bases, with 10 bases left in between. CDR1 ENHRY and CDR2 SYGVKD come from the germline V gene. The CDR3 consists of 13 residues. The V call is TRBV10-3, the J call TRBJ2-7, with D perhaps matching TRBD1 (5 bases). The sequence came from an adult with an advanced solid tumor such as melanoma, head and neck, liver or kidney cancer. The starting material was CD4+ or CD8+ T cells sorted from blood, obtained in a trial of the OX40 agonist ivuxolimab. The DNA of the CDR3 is TGTGCCATCAAGGGGCAGAGCTCCTACGAGCAGTACTTC. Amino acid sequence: CAIKGQSSYEQYF.